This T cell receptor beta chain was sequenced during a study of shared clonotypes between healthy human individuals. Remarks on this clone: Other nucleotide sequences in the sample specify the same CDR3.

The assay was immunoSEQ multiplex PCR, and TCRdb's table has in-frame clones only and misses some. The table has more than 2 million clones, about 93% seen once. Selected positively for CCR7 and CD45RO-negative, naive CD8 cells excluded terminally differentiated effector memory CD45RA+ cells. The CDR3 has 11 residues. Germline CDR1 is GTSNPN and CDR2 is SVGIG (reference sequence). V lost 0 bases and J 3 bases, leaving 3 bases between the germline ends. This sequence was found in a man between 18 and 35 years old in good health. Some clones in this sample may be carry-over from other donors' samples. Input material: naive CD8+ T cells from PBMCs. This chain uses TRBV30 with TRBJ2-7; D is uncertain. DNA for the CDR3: TGTGCCTGGAGTGTACTCTACGAGCAGTACTTC. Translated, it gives CAWSVLYEQYF.